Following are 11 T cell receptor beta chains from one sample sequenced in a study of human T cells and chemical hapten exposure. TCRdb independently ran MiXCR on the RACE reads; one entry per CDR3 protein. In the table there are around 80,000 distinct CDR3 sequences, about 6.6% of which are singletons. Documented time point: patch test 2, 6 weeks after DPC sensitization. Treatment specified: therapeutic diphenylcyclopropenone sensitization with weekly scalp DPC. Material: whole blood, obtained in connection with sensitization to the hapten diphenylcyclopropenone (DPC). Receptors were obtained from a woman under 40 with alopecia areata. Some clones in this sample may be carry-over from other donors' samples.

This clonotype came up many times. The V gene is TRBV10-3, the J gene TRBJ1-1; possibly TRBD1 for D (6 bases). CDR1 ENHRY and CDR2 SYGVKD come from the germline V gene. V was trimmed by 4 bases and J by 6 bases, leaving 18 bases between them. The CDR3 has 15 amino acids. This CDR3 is CAISVGIQGSPEAFF. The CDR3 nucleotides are TGTGCCATCAGTGTGGGAATACAGGGATCTCCTGAAGCTTTCTTT.

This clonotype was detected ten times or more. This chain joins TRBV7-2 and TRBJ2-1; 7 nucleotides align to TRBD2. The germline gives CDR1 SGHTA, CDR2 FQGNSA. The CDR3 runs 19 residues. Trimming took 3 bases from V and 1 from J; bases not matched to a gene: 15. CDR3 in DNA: TGTGCCAGCAGCTTTTTTCTAGCCGGGACCGGGGGGTCCTACAATGAGCAGTTCTTC. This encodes CASSFFLAGTGGSYNEQFF.

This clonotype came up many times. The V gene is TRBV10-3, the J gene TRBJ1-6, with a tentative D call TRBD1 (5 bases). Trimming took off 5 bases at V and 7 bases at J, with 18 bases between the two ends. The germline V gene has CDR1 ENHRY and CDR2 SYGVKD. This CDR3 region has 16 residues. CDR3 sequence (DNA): TGTGCCATCAGTCGAACCCAGGGCATGGTCAATTCACCCCTCCACTTT. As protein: CAISRTQGMVNSPLHF.

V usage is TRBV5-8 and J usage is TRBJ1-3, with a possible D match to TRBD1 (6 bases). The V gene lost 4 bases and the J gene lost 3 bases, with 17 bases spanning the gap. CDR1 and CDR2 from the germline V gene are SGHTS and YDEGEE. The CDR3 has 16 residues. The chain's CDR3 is CASSPLLGGFGNTIYF. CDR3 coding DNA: TGTGCCAGCAGCCCACTGTTGGGGGGCTTTGGAAACACCATATATTTT.

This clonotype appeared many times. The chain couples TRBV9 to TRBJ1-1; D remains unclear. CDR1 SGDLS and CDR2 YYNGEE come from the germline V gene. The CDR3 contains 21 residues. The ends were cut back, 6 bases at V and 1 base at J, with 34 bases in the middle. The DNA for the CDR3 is TGTGCCAGCACCCTACACGGATGGCTTCATCCAACCCCTGACCCGAACACTGAAGCTTTCTTT. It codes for CASTLHGWLHPTPDPNTEAFF.

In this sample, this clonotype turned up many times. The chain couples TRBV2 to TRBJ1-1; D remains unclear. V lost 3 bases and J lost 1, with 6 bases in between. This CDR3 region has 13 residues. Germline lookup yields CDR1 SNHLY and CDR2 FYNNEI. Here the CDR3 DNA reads TGTGCCAGCAGTGATATAGGGAACACTGAAGCTTTCTTT. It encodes CASSDIGNTEAFF.

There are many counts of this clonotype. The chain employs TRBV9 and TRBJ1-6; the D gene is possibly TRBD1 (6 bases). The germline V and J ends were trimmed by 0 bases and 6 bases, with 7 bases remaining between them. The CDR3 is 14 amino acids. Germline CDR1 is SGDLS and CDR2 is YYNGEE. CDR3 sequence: CASSVAQGNSPLHF. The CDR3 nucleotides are TGTGCCAGCAGCGTAGCACAGGGTAATTCACCCCTCCACTTT.

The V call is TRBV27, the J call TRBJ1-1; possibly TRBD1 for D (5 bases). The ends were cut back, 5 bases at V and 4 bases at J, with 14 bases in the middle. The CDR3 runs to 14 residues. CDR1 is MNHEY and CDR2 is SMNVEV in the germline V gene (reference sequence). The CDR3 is CASSLLRESTEAFF. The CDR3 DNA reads TGTGCCAGCAGTCTACTCAGGGAAAGCACTGAAGCTTTCTTT.

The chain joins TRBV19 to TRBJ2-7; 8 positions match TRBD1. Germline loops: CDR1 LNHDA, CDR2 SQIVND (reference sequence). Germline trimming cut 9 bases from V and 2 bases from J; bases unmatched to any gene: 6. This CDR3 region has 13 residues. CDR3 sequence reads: CASARDRTYEQYF. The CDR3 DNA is TGTGCCAGCGCCCGGGACAGGACCTACGAGCAGTACTTC.

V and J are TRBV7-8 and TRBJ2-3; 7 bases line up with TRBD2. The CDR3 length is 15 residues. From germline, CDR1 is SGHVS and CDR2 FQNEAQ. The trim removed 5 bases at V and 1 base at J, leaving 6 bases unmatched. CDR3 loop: CASSGSGGGTDTQYF. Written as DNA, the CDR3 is TGTGCCAGCAGCGGAAGTGGGGGGGGCACAGATACGCAGTATTTT.

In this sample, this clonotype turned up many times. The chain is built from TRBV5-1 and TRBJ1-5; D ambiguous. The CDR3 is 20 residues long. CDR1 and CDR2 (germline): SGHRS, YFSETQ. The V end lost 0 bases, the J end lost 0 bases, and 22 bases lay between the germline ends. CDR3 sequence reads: CASSLARFDGGPYSNQPQHF. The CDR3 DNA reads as TGCGCCAGCAGCTTGGCTCGCTTCGACGGAGGACCCTATAGCAATCAGCCCCAGCATTTT.